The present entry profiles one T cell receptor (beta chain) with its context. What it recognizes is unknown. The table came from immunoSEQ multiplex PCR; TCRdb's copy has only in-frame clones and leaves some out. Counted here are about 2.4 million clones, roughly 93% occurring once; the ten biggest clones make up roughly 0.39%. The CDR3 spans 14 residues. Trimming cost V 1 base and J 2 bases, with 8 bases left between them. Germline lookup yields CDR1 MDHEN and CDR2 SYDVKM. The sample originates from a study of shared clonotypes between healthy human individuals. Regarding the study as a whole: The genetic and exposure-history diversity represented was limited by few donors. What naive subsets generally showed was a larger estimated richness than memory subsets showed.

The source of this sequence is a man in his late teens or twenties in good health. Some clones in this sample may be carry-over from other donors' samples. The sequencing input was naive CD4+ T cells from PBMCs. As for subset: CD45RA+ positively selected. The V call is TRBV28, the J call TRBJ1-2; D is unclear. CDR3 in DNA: TGTGCCAGCAGTTTATATGGCAGGAACTATGGCTACACCTTC. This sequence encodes CASSLYGRNYGYTF.